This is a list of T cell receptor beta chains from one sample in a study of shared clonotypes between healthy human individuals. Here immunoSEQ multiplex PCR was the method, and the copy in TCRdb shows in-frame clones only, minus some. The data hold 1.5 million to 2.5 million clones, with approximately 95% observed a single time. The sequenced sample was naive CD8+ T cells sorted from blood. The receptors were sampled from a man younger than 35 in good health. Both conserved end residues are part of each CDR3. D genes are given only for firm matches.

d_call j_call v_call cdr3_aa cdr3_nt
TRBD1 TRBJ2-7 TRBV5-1 CASSLAQGAFYEQYF TGCGCCAGCAGCTTGGCACAGGGGGCGTTCTACGAGCAGTACTTC
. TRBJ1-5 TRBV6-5 CASSYSRTGFQPQHF TGTGCCAGCAGTTACTCGAGAACCGGGTTTCAGCCCCAGCATTTT
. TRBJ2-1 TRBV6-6 CASSYPPGGDYNEQFF TGTGCCAGCAGTTACCCCCCTGGCGGAGACTACAATGAGCAGTTCTTC
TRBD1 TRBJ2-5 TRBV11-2 CASSRTTGVETQYF TGTGCCAGCAGCCGCACTACAGGGGTAGAGACCCAGTACTTC
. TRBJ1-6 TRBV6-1 CASSDEDSPLHF TGTGCCAGCAGTGATGAGGATTCACCCCTCCACTTT
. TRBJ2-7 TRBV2 CASTPWGSYEQYF TGTGCCAGCACTCCTTGGGGGTCCTACGAGCAGTACTTC
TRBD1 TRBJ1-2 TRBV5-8 CASSLDRGDYGYTF TGTGCCAGCAGCTTGGACAGGGGGGACTATGGCTACACCTTC
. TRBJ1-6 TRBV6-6 CASREGSPLHF TGTGCCAGCAGGGAGGGTTCACCCCTCCACTTT
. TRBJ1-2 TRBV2 CASDGAGYGYTF TGTGCCTCCGACGGGGCGGGATATGGCTACACCTTC
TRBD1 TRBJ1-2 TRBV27 CASSLLVKGQGAPGNYGYTF TGTGCCAGCAGTTTATTAGTTAAGGGACAGGGGGCTCCAGGTAACTATGGCTACACCTTC
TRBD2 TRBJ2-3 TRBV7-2 CASSLGLAASTDTQYF TGTGCCAGCAGCTTAGGTCTAGCGGCAAGCACAGATACGCAGTATTTT